This TCR beta chain was recovered during a study of shared clonotypes between healthy human individuals. Sequencing was performed with immunoSEQ multiplex PCR; in TCRdb, only in-frame clones are kept and a portion is missing. Of about 520,000 clones in the sample, approximately 94% were seen once. Broader study findings: Generation probability values for non-shared clonotypes were lower than those for clonotypes shared by all four donors. Sorted-subset sequencing, rarefaction showed, was incomplete despite large depth.

The length of the CDR3 is 17 residues. Trimming pared 7 bases from V and 4 bases from J, leaving 22 bases between. Germline assignment: CDR1 MNHEY and CDR2 SMNVEV (reference sequence). Remarks on this clone: The antigen remains unidentified.

This TCR derives from a woman in her 30s in good health. The sample taken for sequencing was naive CD4+ T cells sorted from blood. Subset defined: CD45RA+ positively selected. V and J are TRBV27 and TRBJ2-2; D is uncertain. Written as DNA, the CDR3 is TGTGCCAGCACATACCTGGGATCGTCGAGTTCCACCGGGGAGCTGTTTTTT. Protein product: CASTYLGSSSSTGELFF.